A selection of T cell receptor beta chains follows, all from one sample in a study of blood T cell repertoires in COVID-19. Profiled with immunoSEQ multiplex PCR; TCRdb holds only in-frame clones, not every one. Of approximately 210,000 clones detected, more than 70% appear once; the ten largest clones hold over 7%. Sequencing used PBMCs or T cells enriched from blood (not recorded which). Receptors originate from a woman aged 18 to 35 who had recovered from COVID-19. Both conserved end residues are part of each CDR3. Each record gives: J gene, clone size, D gene, V gene, CDR3 DNA, CDR3 protein. A D gene is named only where the DNA matches it firmly. Clone size appears in some rows only: once, few, many, or a class for an expanded clone.

j_call: TRBJ2-2; clone_size: once; d_call: TRBD2; v_call: TRBV18; cdr3_nt: TGTGCCAGCTCATCATCACGTACTAGCGGGGGGGCCAACACCGGGGAGCTGTTTTTT; cdr3_aa: CASSSSRTSGGANTGELFF
j_call: TRBJ2-2; clone_size: NA; d_call: NA; v_call: TRBV7-9; cdr3_nt: TGTGCCAGCAGGCCCGACAAGAACACCGGGGAGCTGTTTTTT; cdr3_aa: CASRPDKNTGELFF
j_call: TRBJ2-3; clone_size: NA; d_call: TRBD1; v_call: TRBV6-5; cdr3_nt: TGTGCCAGCAGTTACTTCGGGACAGGGGGCGCAGATACGCAGTATTTT; cdr3_aa: CASSYFGTGGADTQYF
j_call: TRBJ2-3; clone_size: NA; d_call: TRBD2; v_call: TRBV30; cdr3_nt: TGTGCCTGGAGTGTACTTACTAGCGGGGGGGCCAGGGATACGCAGTATTTT; cdr3_aa: CAWSVLTSGGARDTQYF
j_call: TRBJ2-7; clone_size: NA; d_call: NA; v_call: TRBV5-1; cdr3_nt: TGCGCCAGCAGCTCTGGAGGGACAGAGACCTACGAGCAGTACTTC; cdr3_aa: CASSSGGTETYEQYF
j_call: TRBJ1-2; clone_size: NA; d_call: NA; v_call: TRBV27; cdr3_nt: TGTGCCAGCAGTATCAGCGCTAACTATGGCTACACCTTC; cdr3_aa: CASSISANYGYTF
j_call: TRBJ2-5; clone_size: NA; d_call: NA; v_call: TRBV4-1; cdr3_nt: TGCGCCAGCAGCCAAGCCCTCTTGAACCTTCCCAAAGCGGAGACCCAGTACTTC; cdr3_aa: CASSQALLNLPKAETQYF
j_call: TRBJ1-2; clone_size: NA; d_call: NA; v_call: TRBV7-2; cdr3_nt: TGTGCCAGCAGCTTCGTCGAGGGTTTGAGTAATGGCTACACCTTC; cdr3_aa: CASSFVEGLSNGYTF
j_call: TRBJ1-1; clone_size: NA; d_call: NA; v_call: TRBV7-9; cdr3_nt: TGTGCCAGCAGCTTCGGAAACAGTGAAGCTTTCTTT; cdr3_aa: CASSFGNSEAFF
j_call: TRBJ1-1; clone_size: NA; d_call: NA; v_call: TRBV2; cdr3_nt: TGTGCCGGAGAAAGACCATTGGACACTGAAGCTTTCTTT; cdr3_aa: CAGERPLDTEAFF
j_call: TRBJ2-7; clone_size: NA; d_call: TRBD2; v_call: TRBV5-1; cdr3_nt: TGCGCCAGCAGCCTCAGACTAGCGGGGGCCTCAGAGCAGTACTTC; cdr3_aa: CASSLRLAGASEQYF
j_call: TRBJ1-1; clone_size: NA; d_call: TRBD1; v_call: TRBV2; cdr3_nt: TGTGCCAGCAGGGGAGAACAGGGGCTTTTCACTGAAGCTTTCTTT; cdr3_aa: CASRGEQGLFTEAFF
j_call: TRBJ2-3; clone_size: NA; d_call: TRBD1; v_call: TRBV2; cdr3_nt: TGTGCCAGCAGTGGGACAGGGGCCTTCACAGATACGCAGTATTTT; cdr3_aa: CASSGTGAFTDTQYF
j_call: TRBJ2-4; clone_size: once; d_call: NA; v_call: TRBV18; cdr3_nt: TGTGCCAGCTCACCGGGCAACATTCAGTACTTC; cdr3_aa: CASSPGNIQYF
j_call: TRBJ1-1; clone_size: NA; d_call: TRBD1; v_call: TRBV4-2; cdr3_nt: TGTGCCAGCAGTACCGGGACAGGGGAATTTGAAGCTTTCTTT; cdr3_aa: CASSTGTGEFEAFF
j_call: TRBJ2-1; clone_size: NA; d_call: TRBD1; v_call: TRBV5-1; cdr3_nt: TGCGCCAGCAGCTCCAACCCGACAGGGAGCTCCTACAATGAGCAGTTCTTC; cdr3_aa: CASSSNPTGSSYNEQFF
j_call: TRBJ1-6; clone_size: once; d_call: NA; v_call: TRBV7-9; cdr3_nt: TGTGCCAGCAGCTTAGGGTGGGAGGGTTCACCCCTCCACTTT; cdr3_aa: CASSLGWEGSPLHF
j_call: TRBJ2-5; clone_size: NA; d_call: NA; v_call: TRBV18; cdr3_nt: TGTGCCAGCTCACCGGGGGCCCGGGAGACCCAGTACTTC; cdr3_aa: CASSPGARETQYF
j_call: TRBJ2-3; clone_size: NA; d_call: TRBD2; v_call: TRBV2; cdr3_nt: TGTGCCAGCAGTACCGGACTAGCGGGGGGCACAGATACGCAGTATTTT; cdr3_aa: CASSTGLAGGTDTQYF
j_call: TRBJ2-1; clone_size: NA; d_call: NA; v_call: TRBV5-5; cdr3_nt: TGTGCCAGCAGCGCCACACTAGCTTCCTACAATGAGCAGTTCTTC; cdr3_aa: CASSATLASYNEQFF
j_call: TRBJ1-2; clone_size: NA; d_call: NA; v_call: TRBV6-6; cdr3_nt: TGTGCCAGCAGCAGCCTAGCCCGGGTGGACGGCTACACCTTC; cdr3_aa: CASSSLARVDGYTF
j_call: TRBJ2-6; clone_size: NA; d_call: NA; v_call: TRBV5-1; cdr3_nt: TGCGCCAGCAGCTTCTATGCTGGGGCCAACGTCCTGACTTTC; cdr3_aa: CASSFYAGANVLTF
j_call: TRBJ1-2; clone_size: NA; d_call: NA; v_call: TRBV21-1; cdr3_nt: TGTGCCAGCAGCAACGACACCAACTATGGCTACACCTTC; cdr3_aa: CASSNDTNYGYTF
j_call: TRBJ2-1; clone_size: NA; d_call: TRBD1; v_call: TRBV5-1; cdr3_nt: TGCGCCAGCGGCGTTGGACAGGGGGCTTACAATGAGCAGTTCTTC; cdr3_aa: CASGVGQGAYNEQFF
j_call: TRBJ2-1; clone_size: NA; d_call: NA; v_call: TRBV2; cdr3_nt: TGTGCCAGCACAGAGGGGGTATTTTACAATGAGCAGTTCTTC; cdr3_aa: CASTEGVFYNEQFF
j_call: TRBJ2-3; clone_size: NA; d_call: NA; v_call: TRBV5-4; cdr3_nt: TGTGCCAGCAGCTTGGCGGGAACTCCCCCAGATACGCAGTATTTT; cdr3_aa: CASSLAGTPPDTQYF
j_call: TRBJ1-2; clone_size: NA; d_call: NA; v_call: TRBV7-9; cdr3_nt: TGTGCCAGCAGCTTAGTGGGGGGGCTTGGCTACACCTTC; cdr3_aa: CASSLVGGLGYTF
j_call: TRBJ1-1; clone_size: NA; d_call: TRBD1; v_call: TRBV19; cdr3_nt: TGTGCCAGTCATAAGGGGGACAGGGGTAACACTGAAGCTTTCTTT; cdr3_aa: CASHKGDRGNTEAFF
j_call: TRBJ1-2; clone_size: NA; d_call: NA; v_call: TRBV3-1/TRBV3-2; cdr3_nt: TGTGCCAGCAGCCCCAGGAATCTGGGAGACTATGGCTACACCTTC; cdr3_aa: CASSPRNLGDYGYTF
j_call: TRBJ2-7; clone_size: NA; d_call: NA; v_call: TRBV18; cdr3_nt: TGTGCCAGCTCGAGGGATCCCTACGAGCAGTACTTC; cdr3_aa: CASSRDPYEQYF
j_call: TRBJ1-1; clone_size: NA; d_call: TRBD1; v_call: TRBV5-1; cdr3_nt: TGCGCCAGCAGCTTGTCCCGACAGGGGGCGAGATTGATGGAAGCTTTCTTT; cdr3_aa: CASSLSRQGARLMEAFF
j_call: TRBJ2-7; clone_size: NA; d_call: NA; v_call: TRBV5-1; cdr3_nt: TGCGCCAGTCGAACGAGCACCGACGAGCAGTACTTC; cdr3_aa: CASRTSTDEQYF
j_call: TRBJ2-5; clone_size: NA; d_call: TRBD1; v_call: TRBV4-1; cdr3_nt: TGCGCCAGCAGCCTCCTAGCCGGGACAGGAGAGACCCAGTACTTC; cdr3_aa: CASSLLAGTGETQYF
j_call: TRBJ2-1; clone_size: NA; d_call: TRBD2; v_call: TRBV9; cdr3_nt: TGTGCCAGCAGCGGAATGACTAGCGGGGGCTACAATGAGCAGTTCTTC; cdr3_aa: CASSGMTSGGYNEQFF